This TCR beta chain was identified in a study of OX40 agonist ivuxolimab in advanced cancers. Study-level information: Partial responses were achieved by three patients, one with hepatocellular carcinoma and two with cutaneous melanoma.

This clone was counted a few times. TCRdb's copy holds only in-frame clones and misses some; the assay was immunoSEQ multiplex PCR. The data show some 22,000 clones, with approximately 89% seen just once and about a sixth held by the top ten. The sample was CD4+ or CD8+ T cells sorted from blood, taken in a trial of the OX40 agonist ivuxolimab. This clonotype was sampled from an adult with an advanced solid tumor such as melanoma, head and neck, liver or kidney cancer.

CDR3 in amino acids: CASSEDKGRGGYTF. CDR3 sequence (DNA): TGTGCCAGCAGTGAAGATAAGGGGCGAGGTGGCTACACCTTC. The rearrangement uses TRBV6-1 and TRBJ1-2; the D gene is possibly TRBD1 (5 bases). The germline gives CDR1 MNHNS, CDR2 SASEGT. Trimming left V 1 base short and J 7 bases short, with 13 bases between. This CDR3 is built from 14 residues.